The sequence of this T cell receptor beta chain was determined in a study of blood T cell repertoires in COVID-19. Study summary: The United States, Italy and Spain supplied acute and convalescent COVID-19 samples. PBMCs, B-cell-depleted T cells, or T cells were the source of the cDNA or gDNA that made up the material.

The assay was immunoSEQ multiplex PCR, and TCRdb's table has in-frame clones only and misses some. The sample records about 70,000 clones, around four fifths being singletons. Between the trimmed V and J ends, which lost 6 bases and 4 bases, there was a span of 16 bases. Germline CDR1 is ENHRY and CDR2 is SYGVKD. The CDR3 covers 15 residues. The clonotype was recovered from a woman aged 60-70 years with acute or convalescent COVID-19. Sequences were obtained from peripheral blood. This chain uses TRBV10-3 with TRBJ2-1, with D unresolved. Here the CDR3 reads CAISQTSERYNEQFF. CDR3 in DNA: TGTGCCATCAGCCAAACCTCCGAGCGATACAATGAGCAGTTCTTC.